This T cell receptor beta chain was found in a study of CD8+CD57+ T cells in acquired aplastic anemia. Across the whole study: An average of approximately 3.2 ug of DNA was obtained from sorted CD4+ and CD8+ cells. Healthy donors gave about 10 million reads on average for CD4+ cells. Overall study findings and caveats: Levels of CD8+ Simpson's diversity were not significantly distinct in patients versus controls. Patients and controls shared 25 to 30 CD8+ CDR3 sequences, which appeared highly expressed in patients and within their immunodominant clones.

As concerns this clonotype: What it binds is not known. Since the CDR3 does not end with the conserved phenylalanine or tryptophan, this likely comes from a read error. No DNA is shown, since the ends of the CDR3 on it are uncertain; the CDR3 is the one TCRdb lists.

The use of genomic DNA as template underpinned the TCR beta VDJ and CDR3 profiling. Using its own MiXCR run on the reads, TCRdb lists one record per CDR3 protein. This sample carries 350,000 to 450,000 distinct CDR3 sequences, about 70% of them seen once, and the ten largest clones take 3.5% to 4.5%. Germline values: CDR1 SNHLY, CDR2 FYNNEI. The CDR3 spans 14 residues, counting both ends. The specimen sequenced was sorted CD4+, CD8+, or CD8+CD57+ T cells (not recorded which) from PBMCs. The source is a human donor in good health, serving as a control. This chain joins TRBV2 and TRBJ2-7; the table's D call, TRBD1, has no DNA check behind it. The CDR3: CASSADRFGYTFGS.